This T cell receptor (beta chain) stems from a study of beta chain features in type 1 diabetes. Study background: All samples together contributed 90 million to 130 million sorted cells for examination.

Isolated RNA was reverse transcribed in full, so expressed TCRB transcripts were sequenced. Data came from immunoSEQ multiplex PCR; TCRdb stores just in-frame clones and leaves some out. The sample shows about 140,000 clones, roughly 7.2% of them seen only once. Per the germline V gene, CDR1 is SGHNT and CDR2 is YYREEE (reference sequence). J was trimmed by 3 bases and V by 2 bases; bases with no gene match: 3. This CDR3 spans 15 amino acids. This clone appeared a few times. This clonotype was obtained from a young woman in good health. Input material: central memory CD4+ T cells from blood. The chain has TRBV5-4 and TRBJ2-2; TRBD2 matches 8 bases. The CDR3: CASSLAGVYTGELFF. As DNA, the CDR3 is TGTGCCAGCAGCTTAGCGGGAGTATACACCGGGGAGCTGTTTTTT.